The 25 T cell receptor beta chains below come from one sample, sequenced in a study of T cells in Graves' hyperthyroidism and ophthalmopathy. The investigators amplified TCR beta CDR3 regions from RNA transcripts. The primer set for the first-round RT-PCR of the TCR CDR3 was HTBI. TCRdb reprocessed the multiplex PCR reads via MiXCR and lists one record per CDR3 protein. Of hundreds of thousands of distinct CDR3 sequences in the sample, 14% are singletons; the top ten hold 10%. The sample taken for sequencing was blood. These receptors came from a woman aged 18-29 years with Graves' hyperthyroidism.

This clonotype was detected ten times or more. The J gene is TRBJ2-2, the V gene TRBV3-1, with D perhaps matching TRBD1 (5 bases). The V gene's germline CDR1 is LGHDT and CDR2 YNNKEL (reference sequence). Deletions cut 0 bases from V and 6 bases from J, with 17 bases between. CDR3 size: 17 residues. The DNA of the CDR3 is TGTGCCAGCAGCCAAGATCGAGGACAACGGCCATCCGGGGAGCTGTTTTTT. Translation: CASSQDRGQRPSGELFF. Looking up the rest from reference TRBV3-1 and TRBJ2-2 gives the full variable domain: DTAVSQTPKYLVTQMGNDKSIKCEQNLGHDTMYWYKQDSKKFLKIMFSYNNKELIINETVPNRFSPKSPDKAHLNLHINSLELGDSAVYFCASSQDRGQRPSGELFFGEGSRLTVL.

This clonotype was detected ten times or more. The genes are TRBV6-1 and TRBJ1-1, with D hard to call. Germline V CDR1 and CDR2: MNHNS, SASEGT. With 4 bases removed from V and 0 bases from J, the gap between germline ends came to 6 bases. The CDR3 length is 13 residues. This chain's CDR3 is CASSGVLNTEAFF. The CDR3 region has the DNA TGTGCCAGCAGTGGGGTTTTGAACACTGAAGCTTTCTTT.

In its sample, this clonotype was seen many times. CDR3: CASSQLAGGYEQYF. CDR3 coding DNA: TGTGCCAGCAGCCAACTAGCGGGAGGTTACGAGCAGTACTTC. The chain is built from TRBV3-1 and TRBJ2-7; 11 bases align to TRBD2. The length of the CDR3 is 14 residues. Germline lookup yields CDR1 LGHDT and CDR2 YNNKEL (reference sequence). V trimming: 2 bases; J trimming: 4 bases; junction bases outside the gene matches: 1.

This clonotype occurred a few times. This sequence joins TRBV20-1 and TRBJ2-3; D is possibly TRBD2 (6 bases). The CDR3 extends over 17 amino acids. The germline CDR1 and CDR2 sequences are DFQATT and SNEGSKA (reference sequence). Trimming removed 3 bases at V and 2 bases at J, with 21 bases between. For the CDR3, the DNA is TGCAGTGCTAGGAGTAGCAAGGAGGGGTCTTTCACAGATACGCAGTATTTT. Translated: CSARSSKEGSFTDTQYF.

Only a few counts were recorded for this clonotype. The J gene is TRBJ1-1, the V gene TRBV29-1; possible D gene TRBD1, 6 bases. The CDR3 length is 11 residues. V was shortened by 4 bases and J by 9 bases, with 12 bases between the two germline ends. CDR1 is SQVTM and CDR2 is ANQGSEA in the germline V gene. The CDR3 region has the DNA TGCAGCGTTGCCCGGGACATAAAAGCTTTCTTT. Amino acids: CSVARDIKAFF.

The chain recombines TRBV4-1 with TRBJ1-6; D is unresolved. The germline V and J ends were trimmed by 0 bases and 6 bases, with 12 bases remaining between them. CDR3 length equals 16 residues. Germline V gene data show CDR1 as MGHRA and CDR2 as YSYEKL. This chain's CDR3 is CASSQEGLTINSPLHF. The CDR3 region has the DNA TGCGCCAGCAGCCAAGAGGGATTGACCATTAATTCACCCCTCCACTTT.

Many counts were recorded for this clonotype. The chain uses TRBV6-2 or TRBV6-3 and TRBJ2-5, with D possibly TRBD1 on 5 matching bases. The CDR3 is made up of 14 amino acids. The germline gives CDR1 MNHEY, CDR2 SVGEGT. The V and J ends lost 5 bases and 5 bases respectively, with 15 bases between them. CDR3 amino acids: CASSPSDRRETQYF. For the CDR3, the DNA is TGTGCCAGCAGTCCCTCTGACAGAAGGGAGACCCAGTACTTC.

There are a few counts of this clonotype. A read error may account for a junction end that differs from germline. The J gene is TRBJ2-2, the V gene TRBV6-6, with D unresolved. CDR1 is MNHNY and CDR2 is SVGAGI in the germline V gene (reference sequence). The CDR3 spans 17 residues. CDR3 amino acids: CASSYQATLYNTEELFF. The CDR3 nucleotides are TGTGCCAGCAGTTACCAGGCCACACTATACAACACCGAGGAGCTGTTTTTT.

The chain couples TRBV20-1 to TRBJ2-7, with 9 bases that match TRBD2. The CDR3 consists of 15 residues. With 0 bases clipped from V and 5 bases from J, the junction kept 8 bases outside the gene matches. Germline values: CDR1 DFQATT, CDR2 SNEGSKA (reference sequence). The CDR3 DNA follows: TGCAGTGCTAGAGAATCGGAGACTAGCGGCCACGAGCAGTACTTC. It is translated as CSARESETSGHEQYF.

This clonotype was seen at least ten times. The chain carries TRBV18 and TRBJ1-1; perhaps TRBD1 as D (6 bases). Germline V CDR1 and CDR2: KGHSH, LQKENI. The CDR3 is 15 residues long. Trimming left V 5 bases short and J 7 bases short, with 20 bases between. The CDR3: CASSSTAGHIIEAFF. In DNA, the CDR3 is TGTGCCAGCTCATCTACAGCGGGACACATTATTGAAGCTTTCTTT.

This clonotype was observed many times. CDR3 in amino acids: CASSQGPRVPSNQPQHF. CDR3 nucleotide sequence: TGCGCCAGCAGCCAAGGACCGAGGGTACCTAGCAATCAGCCCCAGCATTTT. The rearrangement uses TRBV4-1 and TRBJ1-5; D gene uncertain. Germline assignment: CDR1 MGHRA and CDR2 YSYEKL. This CDR3 is 17 amino acids long. Trimming left V 1 base short and J 0 bases short, with 13 bases between.

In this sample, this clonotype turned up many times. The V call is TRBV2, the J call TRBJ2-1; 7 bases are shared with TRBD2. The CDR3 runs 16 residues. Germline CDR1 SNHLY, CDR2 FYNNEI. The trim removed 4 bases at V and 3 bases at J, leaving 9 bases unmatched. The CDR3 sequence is CASSVPASGVYNEQFF. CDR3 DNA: TGTGCCAGCAGTGTTCCAGCTAGCGGCGTCTACAATGAGCAGTTCTTC.

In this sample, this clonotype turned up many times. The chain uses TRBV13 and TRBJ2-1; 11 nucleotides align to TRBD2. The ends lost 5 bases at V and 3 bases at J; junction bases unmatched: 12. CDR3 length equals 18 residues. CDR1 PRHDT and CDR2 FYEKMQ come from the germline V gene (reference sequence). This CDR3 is CASSRWPPTSGIYNEQFF. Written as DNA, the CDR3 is TGTGCCAGCAGCAGATGGCCCCCGACTAGCGGGATCTACAATGAGCAGTTCTTC. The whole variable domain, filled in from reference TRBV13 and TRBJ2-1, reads AAGVIQSPRHLIKEKRETATLKCYPIPRHDTVYWYQQGPGQDPQFLISFYEKMQSDKGSIPDRFSAQQFSDYHSELNMSSLELGDSALYFCASSRWPPTSGIYNEQFFGPGTRLTVL.

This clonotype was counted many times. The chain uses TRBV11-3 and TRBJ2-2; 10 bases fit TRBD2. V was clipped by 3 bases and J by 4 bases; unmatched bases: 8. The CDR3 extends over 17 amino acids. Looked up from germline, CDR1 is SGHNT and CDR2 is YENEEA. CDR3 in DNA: TGTGCCAGCAGCTTCATTCGGACTAGCGGCGTCACCGGGGAGCTGTTTTTT. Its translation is CASSFIRTSGVTGELFF.

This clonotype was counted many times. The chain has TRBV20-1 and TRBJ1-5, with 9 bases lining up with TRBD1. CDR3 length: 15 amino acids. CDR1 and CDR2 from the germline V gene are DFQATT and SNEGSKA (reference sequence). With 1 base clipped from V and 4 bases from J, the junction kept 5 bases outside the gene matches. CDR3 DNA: TGCAGTGCTAGAGCACAGGGGGCTAGGAATCAGCCCCAGCATTTT. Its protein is CSARAQGARNQPQHF.

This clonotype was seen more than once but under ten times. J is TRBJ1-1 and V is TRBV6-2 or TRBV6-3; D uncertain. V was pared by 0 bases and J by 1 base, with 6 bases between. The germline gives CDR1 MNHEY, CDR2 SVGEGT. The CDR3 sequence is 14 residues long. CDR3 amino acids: CASSYSKWNTEAFF. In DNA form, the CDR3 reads TGTGCCAGCAGTTACTCGAAGTGGAACACTGAAGCTTTCTTT.

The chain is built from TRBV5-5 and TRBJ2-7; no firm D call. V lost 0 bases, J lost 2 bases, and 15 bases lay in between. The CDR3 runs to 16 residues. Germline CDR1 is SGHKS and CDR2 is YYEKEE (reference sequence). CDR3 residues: CASSLVAALYTYEQYF. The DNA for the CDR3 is TGTGCCAGCAGCTTGGTAGCCGCGCTATATACCTACGAGCAGTACTTC.

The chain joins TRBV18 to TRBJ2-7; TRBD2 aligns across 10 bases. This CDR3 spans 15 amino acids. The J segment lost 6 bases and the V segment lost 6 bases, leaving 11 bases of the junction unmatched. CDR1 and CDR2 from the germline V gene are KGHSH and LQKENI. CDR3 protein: CASSSKAGGPVEQYF. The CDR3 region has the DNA TGTGCCAGCTCTTCTAAAGCGGGAGGGCCAGTCGAGCAGTACTTC.

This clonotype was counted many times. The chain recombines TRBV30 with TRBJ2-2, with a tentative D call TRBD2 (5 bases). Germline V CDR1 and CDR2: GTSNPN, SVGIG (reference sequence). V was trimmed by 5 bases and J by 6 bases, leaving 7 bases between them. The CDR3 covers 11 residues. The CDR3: CAWLASGELFF. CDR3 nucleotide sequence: TGTGCCTGGTTAGCGTCCGGGGAGCTGTTTTTT. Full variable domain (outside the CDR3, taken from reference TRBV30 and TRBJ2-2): SQTIHQWPATLVQPVGSPLSLECTVEGTSNPNLYWYRQAAGRGLQLLFYSVGIGQISSEVPQNLSASRPQDRQFILSSKKLLLSDSGFYLCAWLASGELFFGEGSRLTVL.

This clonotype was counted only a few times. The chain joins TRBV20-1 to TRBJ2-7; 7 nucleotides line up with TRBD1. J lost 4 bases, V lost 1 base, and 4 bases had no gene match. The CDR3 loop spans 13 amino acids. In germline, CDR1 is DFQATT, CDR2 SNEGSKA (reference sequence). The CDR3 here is CSARAPTGYEQYF. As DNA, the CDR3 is TGCAGTGCTAGAGCCCCGACAGGGTACGAGCAGTACTTC.

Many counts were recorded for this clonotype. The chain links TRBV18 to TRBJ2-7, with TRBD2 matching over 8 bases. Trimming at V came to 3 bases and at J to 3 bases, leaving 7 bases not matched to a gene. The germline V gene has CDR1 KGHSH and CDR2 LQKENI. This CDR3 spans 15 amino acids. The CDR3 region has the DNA TGTGCCAGCTCACCGACGGGGGGGGACCTCTACGAGCAGTACTTC. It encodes CASSPTGGDLYEQYF.

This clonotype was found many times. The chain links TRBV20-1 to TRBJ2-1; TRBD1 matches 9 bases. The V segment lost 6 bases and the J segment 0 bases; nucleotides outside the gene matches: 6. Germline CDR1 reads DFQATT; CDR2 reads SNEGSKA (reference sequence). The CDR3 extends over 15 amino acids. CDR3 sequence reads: CSATPGQGSYNEQFF. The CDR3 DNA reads TGCAGTGCGACGCCGGGACAGGGCTCCTACAATGAGCAGTTCTTC.

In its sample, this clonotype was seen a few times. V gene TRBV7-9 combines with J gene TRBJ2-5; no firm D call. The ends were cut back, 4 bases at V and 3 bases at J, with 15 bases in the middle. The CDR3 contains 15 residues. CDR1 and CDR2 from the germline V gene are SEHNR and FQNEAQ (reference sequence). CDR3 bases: TGTGCCAGCAGCTCAATAAGGACGGAAAAAGAGACCCAGTACTTC. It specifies CASSSIRTEKETQYF.

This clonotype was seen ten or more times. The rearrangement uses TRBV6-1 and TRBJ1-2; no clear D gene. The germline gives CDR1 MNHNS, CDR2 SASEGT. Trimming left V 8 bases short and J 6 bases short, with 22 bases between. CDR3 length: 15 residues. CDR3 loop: CASVFRTLPWDGYTF. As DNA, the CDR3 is TGTGCCAGCGTCTTCCGGACTCTCCCCTGGGATGGCTACACCTTC.

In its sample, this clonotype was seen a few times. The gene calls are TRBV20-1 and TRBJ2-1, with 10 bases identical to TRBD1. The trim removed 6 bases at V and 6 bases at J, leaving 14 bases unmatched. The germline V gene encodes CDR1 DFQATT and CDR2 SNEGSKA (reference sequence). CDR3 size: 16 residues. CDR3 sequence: CSAPPLGDRGGNEQFF. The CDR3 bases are TGCAGTGCCCCACCCCTCGGGGACAGGGGAGGCAATGAGCAGTTCTTC.